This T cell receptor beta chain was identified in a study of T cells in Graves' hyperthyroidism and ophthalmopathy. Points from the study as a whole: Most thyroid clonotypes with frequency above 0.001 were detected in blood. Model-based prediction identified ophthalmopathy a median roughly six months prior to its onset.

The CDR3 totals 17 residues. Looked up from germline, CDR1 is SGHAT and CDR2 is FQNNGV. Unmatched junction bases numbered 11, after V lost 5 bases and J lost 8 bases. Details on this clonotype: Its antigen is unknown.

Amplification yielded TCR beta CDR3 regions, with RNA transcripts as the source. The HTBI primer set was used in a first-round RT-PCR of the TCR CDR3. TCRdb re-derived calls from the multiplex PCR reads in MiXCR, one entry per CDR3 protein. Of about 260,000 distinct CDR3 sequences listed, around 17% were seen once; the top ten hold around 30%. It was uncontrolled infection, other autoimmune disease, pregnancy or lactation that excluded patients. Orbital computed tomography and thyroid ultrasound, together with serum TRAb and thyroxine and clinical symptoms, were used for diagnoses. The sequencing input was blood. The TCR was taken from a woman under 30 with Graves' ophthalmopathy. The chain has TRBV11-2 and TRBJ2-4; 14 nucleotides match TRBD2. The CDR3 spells CASSPGLAGGFGDIQYF. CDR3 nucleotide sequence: TGTGCCAGCAGCCCCGGACTAGCGGGAGGATTCGGGGACATTCAGTACTTC.